These 8 T cell receptor beta chains originate from one sample sequenced in a study of T cells in Graves' hyperthyroidism and ophthalmopathy. Amplification of TCR beta CDR3 regions used RNA as the template. Using the HTBI primer set, a first-round RT-PCR was run on the TCR CDR3. A single record per CDR3 protein comes from TCRdb applying MiXCR to the multiplex PCR reads. This table has hundreds of thousands of distinct CDR3 sequences, around 13% appearing once. Material for sequencing was blood. These receptors were collected from a woman between 25 and 40 years old with Graves' hyperthyroidism.

This clonotype came up a few times. The genes are TRBV20-1 and TRBJ2-7; TRBD2 matches 13 bases. Germline-derived CDR1 and CDR2 are DFQATT and SNEGSKA (reference sequence). The CDR3 loop spans 14 amino acids. The trim removed 5 bases at V and 9 bases at J, leaving 10 bases unmatched. The CDR3 region is CSAATGTSGIRQYF. Here the CDR3 DNA reads TGCAGTGCTGCAACCGGGACTAGCGGGATCAGGCAGTACTTC.

There are many counts of this clonotype. The genes are TRBV9 and TRBJ1-1; TRBD1 is a possible D gene (5 bases). V was cut by 3 bases and J by 0 bases, with 9 bases left in between. The CDR3 covers 14 residues. Germline V gives CDR1 SGDLS, CDR2 YYNGEE. CDR3 in amino acids: CASSATGMNTEAFF. The CDR3 nucleotides read TGTGCCAGCAGCGCAACAGGCATGAACACTGAAGCTTTCTTT.

The CDR3 DNA sequence: TGCGCCAGCAAGACAGGGCAGATGAACACTGAAGCTTTCTTT. Translated, it gives CASKTGQMNTEAFF. The rearrangement links TRBV4-1 to TRBJ1-1; 7 bases match TRBD1. This CDR3 has 14 amino acids. The germline V gene encodes CDR1 MGHRA and CDR2 YSYEKL. J lost 0 bases, V lost 7 bases, and 5 bases had no gene match.

This clonotype was seen repeatedly, ten times or more. The CDR3 region has the DNA TGTGCCAGCAGCTTAGTAGGCCAGGGCGCATCCTACGAGCAGTACTTC. Amino acids: CASSLVGQGASYEQYF. V is TRBV7-2 and J is TRBJ2-7, with a weak D call TRBD1 (5 bases). Germline values: CDR1 SGHTA, CDR2 FQGNSA. Trimming stripped 1 base from V and 1 base from J, with 14 bases between. The CDR3 contains 16 residues. Full variable domain (rest looked up from reference TRBV7-2 and TRBJ2-7): GAGVSQSPSNKVTEKGKDVELRCDPISGHTALYWYRQSLGQGLEFLIYFQGNSAPDKSGLPSDRFSAERTGGSVSTLTIQRTQQEDSAVYLCASSLVGQGASYEQYFGPGTRLTVT.

This clonotype was counted ten times or more. V is TRBV7-8 and J is TRBJ2-1; 7 nucleotides line up with TRBD2. The junction had 8 bases not matched to a gene; V was cut back by 0 bases and J by 0 bases. CDR3 size: 18 residues. The germline CDR1 and CDR2 sequences are SGHVS and FQNEAQ. Here the CDR3 reads CASSLAGGRPSSYNEQFF. The CDR3 bases are TGTGCCAGCAGCTTAGCGGGGGGGAGGCCCAGCTCCTACAATGAGCAGTTCTTC.

As regards this clonotype: One end of the junction is discordant with germline, which a read error may explain. This chain uses TRBV30 with TRBJ1-3; the D is unclear. Germline V gene data show CDR1 as GTSNPN and CDR2 as SVGIG (reference sequence). The CDR3 length is 14 residues. The CDR3 sequence is CAWMPSSSGNTIYF. The CDR3 DNA follows: TGTGCCTGGATGCCGTCATCCTCTGGGAACACCATATATTTT.

This clonotype was seen only a few times. A junction end diverges from the germline sequence, so it may reflect a read error. The chain couples TRBV19 to TRBJ1-1, with D perhaps TRBD1 (5 bases). The germline V gene has CDR1 LNHDA and CDR2 SQIVND (reference sequence). The CDR3 totals 15 residues. The CDR3 DNA sequence: TGTGCCAGTAGTCTCTGGTTAGGGCTGGACACTGGAGCTTTCTTT. This translates into CASSLWLGLDTGAFF.

V and J are TRBV9 and TRBJ2-5; TRBD1 matches 8 bases. V was pared by 4 bases and J by 2 bases, with 7 bases of the junction left unmatched. Germline CDR1 and CDR2: SGDLS and YYNGEE. This CDR3 spans 15 amino acids. CDR3 coding DNA: TGTGCCAGCAGCTTGCAGGGGGCGCAGCAAGAGACCCAGTACTTC. Amino acid sequence: CASSLQGAQQETQYF.